This T cell receptor (beta chain) is from a study of identical twins. General study results and limits: Conclusions relied on cross-sectional statistical analysis, not following the same donors. Sequences that were beta out-of-frame showed weaker excess twin sharing. Fewer insertions were carried by abundant cord blood beta clonotypes, but none was seen in memory repertoires.

TCRdb re-derived calls from the 5' RACE reads in MiXCR, one entry per CDR3 protein. The repertoire holds 420,000 or so distinct CDR3 sequences, about a fifth seen once, with 9.5% to 15% in the top ten. On this clonotype itself: Its target is not known.

Looked up from germline, CDR1 is SQVTM and CDR2 is ANQGSEA. CDR3 length: 14 residues. J was trimmed by 2 bases and V by 7 bases; bases with no gene match: 7. This chain joins TRBV29-1 and TRBJ2-7, with 11 bases lining up with TRBD2. The TCR comes from a man aged 50 to 60 in good health. The source material was naive T cells sorted from blood. CDR3 region: CSAEGTSGTYEQYF. As DNA, the CDR3 is TGCAGCGCCGAGGGGACTAGCGGAACCTACGAGCAGTACTTC.